This TCR beta chain emerged from a study of blood T cell repertoires in COVID-19. Study information: Acute and convalescent COVID-19 samples came from the United States, Italy and Spain. T cells, B-cell-depleted T cells, or PBMCs provided the cDNA or gDNA that served as material.

Clones were read by immunoSEQ multiplex PCR, and TCRdb kept only the in-frame ones, dropping some. The table has approximately 150,000 clones, approximately 87% seen once; the top ten hold approximately 4%. Living in roughly 23 US areas, the participants were between about 18 and 95 years of age. Germline V lookup: CDR1 MNHEY, CDR2 SVGAGI. The CDR3 extends over 15 amino acids. V was pared by 0 bases and J by 7 bases, with 15 bases between. V usage is TRBV6-5 and J usage is TRBJ1-2; tentatively, D is TRBD1 (6 bases). Source material: PBMCs or T cells enriched from blood (not recorded which). This TCR derives from a man aged 45-65 years in a cohort exposed to, infected with or recovered from COVID-19 (not recorded which). CDR3 protein: CASSYSEDSGGGYTF. Written as DNA, the CDR3 is TGTGCCAGCAGTTACTCGGAGGACAGCGGGGGTGGCTACACCTTC.